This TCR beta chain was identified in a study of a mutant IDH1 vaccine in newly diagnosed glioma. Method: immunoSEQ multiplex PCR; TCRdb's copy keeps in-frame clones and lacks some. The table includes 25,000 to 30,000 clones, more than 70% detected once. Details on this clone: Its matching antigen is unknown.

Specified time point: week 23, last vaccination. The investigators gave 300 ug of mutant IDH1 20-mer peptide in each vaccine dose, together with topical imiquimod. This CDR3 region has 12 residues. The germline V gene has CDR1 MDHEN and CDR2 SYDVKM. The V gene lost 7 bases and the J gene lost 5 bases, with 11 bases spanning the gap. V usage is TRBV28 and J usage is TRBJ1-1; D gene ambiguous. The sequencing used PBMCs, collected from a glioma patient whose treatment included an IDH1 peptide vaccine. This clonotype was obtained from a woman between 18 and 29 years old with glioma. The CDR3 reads CASKTLGTEAFF. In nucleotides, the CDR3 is TGTGCCAGCAAAACCCTGGGGACTGAAGCTTTCTTT.